Listed below are T cell receptor beta chains from one sample, sequenced in a study of PD-1 blockade in classical Hodgkin lymphoma. The assay was immunoSEQ multiplex PCR, and TCRdb's table has in-frame clones only and misses some. The data show more than 13,000 clones, roughly 78% seen once. Source: peripheral blood mononuclear cells (PBMCs), taken before the second cycle of nivolumab. Receptor source: a human donor with classical Hodgkin lymphoma. Each CDR3 is given with its conserved first and last residue. The D gene is left open where the match is weak. Clone sizes are given selectively: once, few, many, or a class where the clone is expanded.

TGTGCCAGCAGGGCCTTCGGACAGAGCTCCTACGAGCAGTACTTC	CASRAFGQSSYEQYF	NA	NA	TRBJ2-7	TRBV2
TGTGCCAGCAAGGCCCCGACAAAGACCTACGAGCAGTACTTC	CASKAPTKTYEQYF	NA	NA	TRBJ2-7	TRBV28
TGTGCCATCAGGGGGACAGGGGTTGTAGGCTACACCTTC	CAIRGTGVVGYTF	TRBD1	NA	TRBJ1-2	TRBV10-3
TGCGCCAGCAGCGAAGATACAAAGGGACTAGCGCGGTCTTACGAGCAGTACTTC	CASSEDTKGLARSYEQYF	TRBD2	NA	TRBJ2-7	TRBV5-1
TGTGCCAGCAGATCCGGGATTTCCAACGGGGGCATTCAGTACTTC	CASRSGISNGGIQYF	NA	NA	TRBJ2-4	TRBV11-2
TGTGCCAGCAGCTCCGGACAGGTCTGGGGCACAGATACGCAGTATTTT	CASSSGQVWGTDTQYF	TRBD1	NA	TRBJ2-3	TRBV11-3
TGTGCCAGCAGTTTATCGGGGAGCAGGGCTAATAGCAATCAGCCCCAGCATTTT	CASSLSGSRANSNQPQHF	NA	NA	TRBJ1-5	TRBV27
TGTGCCAGCTCACCCCTCCCGGTTCAGGGGTCGAATAAAGAGACCCAGTACTTC	CASSPLPVQGSNKETQYF	NA	NA	TRBJ2-5	TRBV18
TGTGCCAGCAGCTTACCTAGAGGACAGGTCTTTTCGTCTTCACCCCTCCACTTT	CASSLPRGQVFSSSPLHF	TRBD1	NA	TRBJ1-6	TRBV7-2
TGTGCCAGCAGTGCAGGCTGGGACAGCTCCTACGAGCAGTACTTC	CASSAGWDSSYEQYF	TRBD1	few	TRBJ2-7	TRBV27
TGCGCCAGCAGCTGGACAGCGAACACTGAAGCTTTCTTT	CASSWTANTEAFF	NA	NA	TRBJ1-1	TRBV5-1
TGTGCCAGCAGCGTTGCTGGACAGGGGGCCTTACAAGATACGCAGTATTTT	CASSVAGQGALQDTQYF	TRBD1	NA	TRBJ2-3	TRBV9
TGTGCTAGTGGCCTGGGACAGGGGAAAGAGGACATTCAGTACTTC	CASGLGQGKEDIQYF	TRBD1	NA	TRBJ2-4	TRBV12-5
TGTGCCAGTAGTATAGAACGACAGGGGGCCGGCAATCAGCCCCAGCATTTT	CASSIERQGAGNQPQHF	TRBD1	NA	TRBJ1-5	TRBV19
TGTGCCAGCACCGCGCAGGGTGGAGGCTCCTACAATGAGCAGTTCTTC	CASTAQGGGSYNEQFF	NA	NA	TRBJ2-1	TRBV18
TGCAGCGTTGAGGACAGGAGGGCAGATACGCAGTATTTT	CSVEDRRADTQYF	NA	NA	TRBJ2-3	TRBV29-1
TGCGCCAGCGGCCCGGGACAGGGGTACAATGAGCAGTTCTTC	CASGPGQGYNEQFF	TRBD1	NA	TRBJ2-1	TRBV5-1
TGTGCCACCGTCCAGGTTAGCTCTGGAAACACCATATATTTT	CATVQVSSGNTIYF	NA	few	TRBJ1-3	TRBV18
TGTGCCAGCAGCTTAGTGGGCTCTGGAAACACCATATATTTT	CASSLVGSGNTIYF	NA	NA	TRBJ1-3	TRBV7-2
TGTGCCAGCAGCCCCAGGGGGGGATTAAGGTCTGAAGCTTTCTTT	CASSPRGGLRSEAFF	TRBD1	NA	TRBJ1-1	TRBV7-6
TGTGCCAGCAGCTTAGTTGAGGCTAGAGTCACAGATACGCAGTATTTT	CASSLVEARVTDTQYF	NA	few	TRBJ2-3	TRBV7-2
TGTGCCAGCTCACGACAGGTTGGCGACGAGCAGTACTTC	CASSRQVGDEQYF	NA	NA	TRBJ2-7	TRBV18
TGTGCCAGCAGTTATCAGGGAAACTATGGCTACACCTTC	CASSYQGNYGYTF	NA	once	TRBJ1-2	TRBV27
TGTGCCACCAGCAGAGATACCGACAGGCTAGAGAACACTGAAGCTTTCTTT	CATSRDTDRLENTEAFF	NA	NA	TRBJ1-1	TRBV15
TGCGCCAGCAGCTTGGAGGCAGGGGCTGGGGCCAACGTCCTGACTTTC	CASSLEAGAGANVLTF	NA	NA	TRBJ2-6	TRBV5-1
TGTGCCAGCAGTGTCTGGACAGGGTACGAGCAGTACTTC	CASSVWTGYEQYF	TRBD1	once	TRBJ2-7	TRBV6-5
TGCAGCGTTGAAGATGGGCGGGGGTCTGAAGCTTTCTTT	CSVEDGRGSEAFF	NA	NA	TRBJ1-1	TRBV29-1
TGTGCCAGCAGCTCACAGGGGACAGATACGCAGTATTTT	CASSSQGTDTQYF	TRBD1	NA	TRBJ2-3	TRBV7-9
TGTGCCAGCTCAATCCTTATCGCTGATAATTCACCCCTCCACTTT	CASSILIADNSPLHF	NA	NA	TRBJ1-6	TRBV18
TGCGCCAGCAGCTTGGAGGCGGGCCCAGATACGCAGTATTTT	CASSLEAGPDTQYF	NA	few	TRBJ2-3	TRBV5-1
TGTGCCAGCTCACCAGGACTTGTTTTGGCCTACGAGCAGTACTTC	CASSPGLVLAYEQYF	NA	NA	TRBJ2-7	TRBV18
TGTGCCAGCAGTGCGACCGGGACAATCTATGGCTACACCTTC	CASSATGTIYGYTF	NA	NA	TRBJ1-2	TRBV6-5
TGTGCCAGTAGCCGCGACAGGGGCGCTGAAGCTTTCTTT	CASSRDRGAEAFF	TRBD1	NA	TRBJ1-1	TRBV19
TGTGCCAGCAGCTCACACTGGACAGGGAAGAACACCGGGGAGCTGTTTTTT	CASSSHWTGKNTGELFF	TRBD1	NA	TRBJ2-2	TRBV11-2
TGTGCCAGCTCACCGCAGGAAAACTATGGCTACACCTTC	CASSPQENYGYTF	NA	NA	TRBJ1-2	TRBV18
TGTGCCAGCAGCTTGGCTGGGGACACCTCCTACGAGCAGTACTTC	CASSLAGDTSYEQYF	NA	NA	TRBJ2-7	TRBV5-8
TGTGCCACCAGCTCAGTAGAGGGTTCCGAGACCCAGTACTTC	CATSSVEGSETQYF	NA	NA	TRBJ2-5	TRBV15
TGTGCCAGCCTTATAGTCTATAGCAATCAGCCCCAGCATTTT	CASLIVYSNQPQHF	NA	NA	TRBJ1-5	TRBV6-1
TGTGCCACCAGCAATCGACAGGGGCTACGAGGTACGCAGTATTTT	CATSNRQGLRGTQYF	TRBD1	NA	TRBJ2-3	TRBV15
TGCGCCAGCAGCGTACAGGGCCTCGAGCAGTACTTC	CASSVQGLEQYF	NA	NA	TRBJ2-7	TRBV5-1
TGTGCCAGCAGTACCCGCAGGCTAACAGATACGCAGTATTTT	CASSTRRLTDTQYF	NA	NA	TRBJ2-3	TRBV6-1
TGCAGCGGGAGCGGGGGGGGATTGAAGACCCAGTACTTC	CSGSGGGLKTQYF	TRBD2	NA	TRBJ2-5	TRBV29-1
TGCCCCTGCGTGGAGGGCCTGGGCACAGATACGCAGTATTTT	CPCVEGLGTDTQYF	NA	NA	TRBJ2-3	TRBV5-1
TGTGCCAGCAGTCCCCCGCCCGGCAGCGAGCATTACAATGAGCAGTTCTTC	CASSPPPGSEHYNEQFF	NA	NA	TRBJ2-1	TRBV7-9
TGTGCCAGCAGCTTGGAGACCGGGGAGCTGTTTTTT	CASSLETGELFF	NA	NA	TRBJ2-2	TRBV11-2
TGTGCCAGCAGCGTAGGCTGGGGGTTAAACACTGAAGCTTTCTTT	CASSVGWGLNTEAFF	NA	NA	TRBJ1-1	TRBV9
TGTGCCAGCAGTGAAGCCTTAGGTAGTGGAAACACCATATATTTT	CASSEALGSGNTIYF	NA	NA	TRBJ1-3	TRBV6-1
TGTGCCAGCAGCTTATCGGGGCACACCCCCTCGGTTGAAGCTTTCTTT	CASSLSGHTPSVEAFF	NA	NA	TRBJ1-1	TRBV7-9
TGTGCCAGGGACAGGGGTAACACCGGGGAGCTGTTTTTT	CARDRGNTGELFF	TRBD1	NA	TRBJ2-2	TRBV7-9
TGCGCCAGCAGCTTAGGACTAGCGGGGGGAGATACGCAGTATTTT	CASSLGLAGGDTQYF	TRBD2	NA	TRBJ2-3	TRBV5-1
TGTGCCAGCAGCTTAGTTCAGGGGCGAATGGATGGCTACACCTTC	CASSLVQGRMDGYTF	NA	NA	TRBJ1-2	TRBV7-2
TGTGCCAGCAGTTTCCGCGGTAGCGGGTCATACGAGCAGTACTTC	CASSFRGSGSYEQYF	TRBD2	once	TRBJ2-7	TRBV27
TGTGCTAGTGGTTTGACACAGGCGAACACTGAAGCTTTCTTT	CASGLTQANTEAFF	NA	few	TRBJ1-1	TRBV12-5
TGTGCCAGCAGCGACAGGGCGGGCTATGGCTACACCTTC	CASSDRAGYGYTF	NA	NA	TRBJ1-2	TRBV9
TGCGCCAGCAGTGGACAGCCAGAAGAGACCCAGTACTTC	CASSGQPEETQYF	NA	NA	TRBJ2-5	TRBV10-1
TGTGCCAGCATCCGGGGGCCCCAAATTTCCTACGAGCAGTACTTC	CASIRGPQISYEQYF	NA	NA	TRBJ2-7	TRBV5-5
TGTGCCAGCAGGACAGGCGCAACTAATGAAAAACTGTTTTTT	CASRTGATNEKLFF	NA	once	TRBJ1-4	TRBV2
TGTGCCAGCTCACCAAAAGGACAGGCGGATGGCTACACCTTC	CASSPKGQADGYTF	TRBD1	NA	TRBJ1-2	TRBV18